Each of the 29 T cell receptor beta chains below was sequenced from the same sample in a study of blood T cell repertoires in COVID-19. Libraries were prepared by immunoSEQ multiplex PCR; TCRdb keeps only in-frame clonotypes and omits some of them. The data show around 260,000 clones, 70% to 90% seen once. Sequenced material: PBMCs or T cells enriched from blood (not recorded which). These receptor sequences come from a woman in her twenties or thirties who had recovered from COVID-19.

The rearrangement uses TRBV9 and TRBJ1-5; D not certain. V lost 3 bases to trimming and J lost 1 base, with 11 bases between them. Germline CDR1 reads SGDLS; CDR2 reads YYNGEE. This CDR3 region has 15 residues. The CDR3, as DNA: TGTGCCAGCAGCGGGCCGACGGGGAGCAATCAGCCCCAGCATTTT. This gives the protein CASSGPTGSNQPQHF.

The genes are TRBV7-9 and TRBJ1-1; no clear D gene. Trimming shortened V by 5 bases and J by 6 bases, and 19 bases separated the two germline ends. The CDR3 sequence is 15 residues long. Germline V gives CDR1 SEHNR, CDR2 FQNEAQ (reference sequence). The CDR3, as DNA: TGTGCCAGCAGCGCCCGGTGGCAGGTTTTCGCTGAAGCTTTCTTT. Its translation is CASSARWQVFAEAFF.

In nucleotides, the CDR3 is TGTGCCAGCAGACGAAGCGGGATGGATTCGCGTGAGCAGTTCTTC. Its translation is CASRRSGMDSREQFF. The chain links TRBV14 to TRBJ2-1; TRBD2 matches at 7 bases. Looked up from germline, CDR1 is SGHDN and CDR2 is FVKESK. J was trimmed by 9 bases and V by 6 bases; bases with no gene match: 14. This CDR3 is 15 amino acids long.

DNA of the CDR3: TGTGCCTGGAGTGTCATGGGCGATCAGCCCCAGCATTTT. This translates into CAWSVMGDQPQHF. J is TRBJ1-5 and V is TRBV30; D is unclear. The CDR3 length is 13 residues. CDR1 is GTSNPN and CDR2 is SVGIG in the germline V gene (reference sequence). V dropped 0 bases and J dropped 5 bases, with 8 bases sitting between them.

The rearrangement joins TRBV7-8 to TRBJ1-6; weak D call: TRBD1 (5 bases). This CDR3 region has 15 residues. Germline V gene data show CDR1 as SGHVS and CDR2 as FQNEAQ. Trimming shortened V by 2 bases and J by 7 bases, and 12 bases separated the two germline ends. In nucleotides, the CDR3 is TGTGCCAGCAGCTTATATGGGCAGGGCAATTCACCCCTCCACTTT. This translates into CASSLYGQGNSPLHF.

Remarks on this clone: A read error may account for a junction end that differs from germline. The chain is built from TRBV11-3 and TRBJ1-1; D is undetermined. CDR3 length: 14 residues. Germline V CDR1 and CDR2: SGHNT, YENEEA. The CDR3 sequence: CASSFGVSGPVIFF. The CDR3 DNA follows: TGTGCCAGCAGCTTTGGAGTCTCTGGTCCGGTTATTTTTTTT.

This clone was detected only once. The chain employs TRBV19 and TRBJ2-1; 12 bases align to TRBD2. Germline lookup yields CDR1 LNHDA and CDR2 SQIVND (reference sequence). This CDR3 is 17 amino acids long. The junction had 5 bases not matched to a gene; V was cut back by 2 bases and J by 3 bases. The chain's CDR3 is CASSISALAGGYNEQFF. The CDR3 DNA sequence: TGTGCCAGTAGTATATCGGCACTAGCGGGGGGCTACAATGAGCAGTTCTTC.

Here the CDR3 DNA reads TGCGCCAGCAGCCCTGACCCGACAGGGGTCCCGAGCTATGGTGGCTACACCTTC. Translation: CASSPDPTGVPSYGGYTF. The V call is TRBV5-1, the J call TRBJ1-2, with 8 bases aligning to TRBD1. The germline V gene encodes CDR1 SGHRS and CDR2 YFSETQ. CDR3 length: 18 amino acids. J gave up 7 bases and V 4 bases, and 21 bases lay outside the gene matches.

As to this clone: Mismatch with germline at one junction end may stem from a read error. In the same sample, other DNA sequences code for this CDR3. The rearrangement joins TRBV19 to TRBJ1-3; a possible D gene is TRBD1 (6 bases). The CDR3 length is 15 residues. Germline loops: CDR1 LNHDA, CDR2 SQIVND (reference sequence). As DNA, the CDR3 is TGTGCCACCGACCGGGACACCGGCTCTGGAAACACTATATATTTT. Its protein product is CATDRDTGSGNTIYF.

The rearrangement joins TRBV28 to TRBJ1-2, with TRBD1 matching over 9 bases. CDR1 is MDHEN and CDR2 is SYDVKM in the germline V gene. V lost 5 bases and J lost 7; bases outside the gene matches: 8. The CDR3 runs 14 residues. CDR3 DNA: TGTGCCAGCAGTCTAGGCACAGGGGGCTCTGGCTACACCTTC. Amino acids: CASSLGTGGSGYTF.

The chain recombines TRBV15 with TRBJ2-7; D not resolved. Trimming removed 7 bases at V and 2 bases at J, with 18 bases between. This CDR3 contains 15 residues. Germline lookup yields CDR1 LNHNV and CDR2 YYDKDF (reference sequence). The DNA of the CDR3 is TGTGCCACCAACCCCGGTGCACGCAACCCCTACGAGCAGTACTTC. As protein: CATNPGARNPYEQYF. The full variable domain, completed using reference TRBV15 and TRBJ2-7, is DAMVIQNPRYQVTQFGKPVTLSCSQTLNHNVMYWYQQKSSQAPKLLFHYYDKDFNNEADTPDNFQSRRPNTSFCFLDIRSPGLGDTAMYLCATNPGARNPYEQYFGPGTRLTVT.

This chain links TRBV10-3 with TRBJ2-7; TRBD2 is a possible D gene (5 bases). This CDR3 spans 14 amino acids. Germline V gene sequence: CDR1 ENHRY, CDR2 SYGVKD. V was pared by 3 bases and J by 5 bases, with 14 bases between. This CDR3 is CAISDMIGMHEQYF. The DNA of the CDR3 is TGTGCCATCAGTGACATGATCGGGATGCACGAGCAGTACTTC.

V is TRBV14 and J is TRBJ1-6, with D tentatively TRBD1 (5 bases). There are 15 residues in the CDR3. V dropped 2 bases and J dropped 0 bases, with 5 bases sitting between them. In germline, CDR1 is SGHDN, CDR2 FVKESK. CDR3 coding DNA: TGTGCCAGCAGCCAACAGGGCTCCTATAATTCACCCCTCCACTTT. Protein product: CASSQQGSYNSPLHF.

The chain employs TRBV7-8 and TRBJ1-1; D unresolved. From germline, CDR1 is SGHVS and CDR2 FQNEAQ. V lost 0 bases and J lost 4, with 12 bases in between. This CDR3 contains 15 residues. CDR3 residues: CASSLAAGLGTEAFF. For the CDR3, the DNA is TGTGCCAGCAGCTTAGCGGCGGGTTTGGGCACTGAAGCTTTCTTT.

This chain joins TRBV24-1 and TRBJ2-3, with D possibly TRBD1 on 6 matching bases. CDR3 length: 15 residues. Germline-derived CDR1 and CDR2 are KGHDR and SFDVKD. Trimming stripped 6 bases from V and 0 bases from J, with 12 bases between. CDR3 nucleotide sequence: TGTGCCACCAGTCCACAGGGAGTAAGCACAGATACGCAGTATTTT. Residues: CATSPQGVSTDTQYF.

The chain couples TRBV10-1 to TRBJ2-1; D might be TRBD2 (6 bases). Germline loops: CDR1 WNHNN, CDR2 SYGVQD (reference sequence). Trimming shortened V by 0 bases and J by 5 bases, and 11 bases separated the two germline ends. The CDR3 runs 15 residues. CDR3 in amino acids: CASSESRSGDNEQFF. The CDR3 bases are TGCGCCAGCAGTGAGTCGCGGTCGGGAGACAATGAGCAGTTCTTC.

The V call is TRBV5-6, the J call TRBJ1-1, with D tentatively TRBD1 (5 bases). CDR1 SGHDT and CDR2 YYEEEE come from the germline V gene. The CDR3 contains 15 residues. Trimming removed 5 bases from V and 0 bases from J, with 14 bases in between. DNA for the CDR3: TGTGCCAGCAGTGATGGGGGGATCATGAACACTGAAGCTTTCTTT. Protein: CASSDGGIMNTEAFF.

This clone showed up just once. V usage is TRBV7-3 and J usage is TRBJ2-2; 9 bases match TRBD1. V was clipped by 5 bases and J by 4 bases; unmatched bases: 5. The CDR3 contains 15 residues. CDR1 is SGHTA and CDR2 is FQGTGA in the germline V gene. The CDR3 loop is CASSPRTGVTGELFF. In nucleotides, the CDR3 is TGTGCCAGCAGCCCTAGGACAGGGGTCACCGGGGAGCTGTTTTTT.

The genes are TRBV28 and TRBJ2-7, with D possibly being TRBD1 (6 bases). V lost 6 bases to trimming and J lost 3 bases, with 15 bases between them. The CDR3 totals 14 residues. Germline assignment: CDR1 MDHEN and CDR2 SYDVKM. The DNA for the CDR3 is TGTGCCAGCAGGGGGATGACAGGTAACTACGAGCAGTACTTC. Translation: CASRGMTGNYEQYF.

This sequence joins TRBV6-4 and TRBJ1-5; D might be TRBD1 (6 bases). Between the trimmed V and J ends, which lost 2 bases and 7 bases, there was a span of 6 bases. The CDR3 sequence is 12 residues long. Per the germline V gene, CDR1 is MRHNA and CDR2 is SNTAGT. CDR3 sequence (DNA): TGTGCCAGCAGTGACGGGGGCCAGCCCCAGCATTTT. Translation: CASSDGGQPQHF.

This clone was recorded once. At one boundary the junction diverges from the germline segment, which might be a read error. The chain carries TRBV6-5 and TRBJ2-7; 9 bases map to TRBD1. The CDR3 runs 13 residues. Germline CDR1 is MNHEY and CDR2 is SVGAGI. CDR3 coding DNA: TGTGCCAGCAGTCCTCGACAGGGGGGTCGCTCCTTCTTC. Translated, it gives CASSPRQGGRSFF.

The J gene is TRBJ1-1, the V gene TRBV19, with TRBD1 identical over 7 bases. Germline V gene data show CDR1 as LNHDA and CDR2 as SQIVND (reference sequence). CDR3 length equals 14 residues. The ends lost 1 base at V and 7 bases at J; junction bases unmatched: 6. The CDR3 loop reads CASSIVLTGFEAFF. CDR3 sequence (DNA): TGTGCCAGTAGTATAGTCTTGACAGGGTTTGAAGCTTTCTTT. The full variable domain, completed using reference TRBV19 and TRBJ1-1, is DGGITQSPKYLFRKEGQNVTLSCEQNLNHDAMYWYRQDPGQGLRLIYYSQIVNDFQKGDIAEGYSVSREKKESFPLTVTSAQKNPTAFYLCASSIVLTGFEAFFGQGTRLTVV.

The V gene is TRBV28, the J gene TRBJ1-5; 9 nucleotides match TRBD1. CDR1 is MDHEN, CDR2 SYDVKM, per germline. There are 14 residues in the CDR3. With 7 bases clipped from V and 6 bases from J, the junction kept 7 bases outside the gene matches. The DNA of the CDR3 is TGTGCCAGCAATACCTACAGGGGGCGTCAGCCCCAGCATTTT. It yields the protein CASNTYRGRQPQHF.

V gene TRBV28 combines with J gene TRBJ1-5; 7 bases line up with TRBD1. The V gene end was trimmed by 6 bases and the J gene end by 1 base; junction bases not matched to a gene: 3. Germline CDR1 and CDR2: MDHEN and SYDVKM. The CDR3 runs 14 residues. The CDR3 coding sequence is TGTGCCAGCAGCTCACAGGGGAGCAATCAGCCCCAGCATTTT. Translation: CASSSQGSNQPQHF. Variable domain in full (rest from reference TRBV28 and TRBJ1-5): DVKVTQSSRYLVKRTGEKVFLECVQDMDHENMFWYRQDPGLGLRLIYFSYDVKMKEKGDIPEGYSVSREKKERFSLILESASTNQTSMYLCASSSQGSNQPQHFGDGTRLSIL.

The chain is built from TRBV28 and TRBJ1-2, with 9 bases that match TRBD1. CDR3 length equals 17 residues. V shed 5 bases, J shed 5 bases, and the junction held 15 bases outside the gene matches. Per germline, CDR1 MDHEN and CDR2 SYDVKM. CDR3 amino acids: CASSPPGQGRGPYGYTF. The CDR3 region has the DNA TGTGCCAGCAGTCCCCCGGGACAGGGACGAGGGCCTTATGGCTACACCTTC.

The gene calls are TRBV4-1 and TRBJ1-2, with TRBD1 as a possible D gene (6 bases). Trimming pared 0 bases from V and 0 bases from J, leaving 14 bases between. This CDR3 spans 17 amino acids. Germline assignment: CDR1 MGHRA and CDR2 YSYEKL. The CDR3 protein is CASSQDQGRPANYGYTF. The CDR3 DNA reads TGCGCCAGCAGCCAAGATCAGGGGCGACCCGCTAACTATGGCTACACCTTC.

V is TRBV19 and J is TRBJ1-6; D gene ambiguous. Trimming took off 8 bases at V and 3 bases at J, with 11 bases between the two ends. CDR1 LNHDA and CDR2 SQIVND come from the germline V gene (reference sequence). CDR3 size: 14 residues. This CDR3 reads CASGDVGYNSPLHF. CDR3 DNA sequence: TGTGCCAGTGGAGACGTCGGCTATAATTCACCCCTCCACTTT. The full variable domain, completed using reference TRBV19 and TRBJ1-6, is DGGITQSPKYLFRKEGQNVTLSCEQNLNHDAMYWYRQDPGQGLRLIYYSQIVNDFQKGDIAEGYSVSREKKESFPLTVTSAQKNPTAFYLCASGDVGYNSPLHFGNGTRLTVT.

A remark on this clone: At one of its ends the junction is not consistent with the germline gene, which may arise from a read error. CDR3 in amino acids: CASSLSGTGHIYGYTF. The CDR3 DNA reads TGTGCCAGCAGCTTATCCGGGACAGGGCATATTTATGGCTACACCTTC. The V gene is TRBV28, the J gene TRBJ1-2; 9 nucleotides match TRBD1. CDR1 is MDHEN and CDR2 is SYDVKM in the germline V gene. The CDR3 is 16 amino acids.

The chain links TRBV10-2 to TRBJ1-5; D unclear. CDR1 is WSHSY, CDR2 SAAADI, per germline. The CDR3 spans 15 residues. The V end was cut by 0 bases, the J end by 1 base, with 7 bases between. The DNA of the CDR3 is TGCGCCAGCAGTGAGTCGACCGGGAGCAATCAGCCCCAGCATTTT. This encodes CASSESTGSNQPQHF.